This T cell receptor (beta chain) was identified in a study of shared T cell receptors in the human thymus. Germline lookup yields CDR1 SEHNR and CDR2 FQNEAQ (reference sequence). The CDR3 spans 14 residues. V lost 11 bases to trimming and J lost 8 bases, with 24 bases between them. Sequencing was performed with immunoSEQ multiplex PCR; in TCRdb, only in-frame clones are kept and a portion is missing. The top ten clones hold around 0.0099% of a sample with more than 550,000 clones, approximately 83% of them seen once. The sample was also linked to a second study, of human thymus T cells. From that report: The authors found apparently biased V and J gene usage in thymic and blood repertoires.

This receptor was taken from a girl under three years old with a congenital heart defect. The chain carries TRBV7-9 and TRBJ2-5; the D gene is possibly TRBD2 (6 bases). Source material: thymocytes. In nucleotides, the CDR3 is TGTGCCCTGCGAGGGGAGGCCTTGATTGATACCCAGTACTTC. Its translation is CALRGEALIDTQYF.